This TCR beta chain was documented in a study of beta chain features in type 1 diabetes. Study details: Across the samples, roughly 98,000,000 sorted cells were examined in total. Broader study findings: Naive, central memory and Treg TCRB repertoires seemed to resemble each other more closely in patients than they did in healthy donors. Within each of all four CD4+ subsets, Type 1 diabetes patients had TCRB CDR3s that were moderately but significantly shorter. Researchers caution that PCR might favor shorter templates, equally among patients and controls.

With respect to this clone: Its antigen remains unidentified.

Sorted populations were all over 98% pure. The CDR3 has 12 amino acids. CDR1 is SQVTM, CDR2 ANQGSEA, per germline. Germline trimming cut 3 bases from V and 8 bases from J; bases unmatched to any gene: 5. Every bit of the isolated RNA underwent reverse transcription, so sequencing read expressed TCRB transcripts. Data came from immunoSEQ multiplex PCR; TCRdb stores just in-frame clones and leaves some out. Seen here are more than 250,000 clones, about a fifth observed once, and the top ten hold less than 0.035%. The chain employs TRBV29-1 and TRBJ1-2; TRBD1 aligns across 8 bases. The sample consisted of naive CD4+ T cells from blood. This TCR was sampled from a woman aged 40-49 years with type 1 diabetes. The CDR3 DNA reads TGCAGCGTTGAGGCCGGGACAGGCGGCTACACCTTC. This encodes CSVEAGTGGYTF.